This TCR beta chain is from a study of CD8 T cells in ankylosing spondylitis. Study-level points and caveats: There were earlier reports of some motif variants in reactive arthritis synovial fluid and blood.

There are 15 residues in the CDR3. Germline V gives CDR1 SGHRS, CDR2 YFSETQ. Trimming at V came to 3 bases and at J to 6 bases, leaving 9 bases not matched to a gene. TCRdb independently ran MiXCR on the 5' RACE reads; one entry per CDR3 protein. The sample carries approximately 250,000 distinct CDR3 sequences, around 25% recorded once. There are many counts of this clonotype. Its target is unknown. The sample taken for sequencing was blood, either unsorted or a sorted T cell fraction (not recorded which). The sequence came from a male donor with ankylosing spondylitis or in good health (not recorded which). This sequence joins TRBV5-1 and TRBJ2-3, with 8 bases lining up with TRBD1. The CDR3 coding sequence is TGCGCCAGCAGCTCGACTCCGGACAGGGCTGATACGCAGTATTTT. Its protein is CASSSTPDRADTQYF.